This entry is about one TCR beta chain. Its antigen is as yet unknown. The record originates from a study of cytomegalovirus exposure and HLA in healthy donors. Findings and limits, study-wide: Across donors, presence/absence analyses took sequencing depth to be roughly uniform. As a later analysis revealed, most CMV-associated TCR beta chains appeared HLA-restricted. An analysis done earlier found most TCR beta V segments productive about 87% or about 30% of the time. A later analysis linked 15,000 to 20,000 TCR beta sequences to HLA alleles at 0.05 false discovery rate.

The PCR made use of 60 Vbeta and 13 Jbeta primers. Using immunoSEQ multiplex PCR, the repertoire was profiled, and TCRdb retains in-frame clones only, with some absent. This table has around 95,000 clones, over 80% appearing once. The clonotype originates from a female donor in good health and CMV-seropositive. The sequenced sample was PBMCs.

Written as DNA, the CDR3 is TGTGCCAGCAGTTTCGCCCACGGCGGGGAGCTGTTTTTT. Encoded protein: CASSFAHGGELFF. The chain recombines TRBV27 with TRBJ2-2; D call uncertain. Trimming took off 3 bases at V and 7 bases at J, with 9 bases between the two ends. Germline loops: CDR1 MNHEY, CDR2 SMNVEV (reference sequence). This CDR3 spans 13 amino acids.